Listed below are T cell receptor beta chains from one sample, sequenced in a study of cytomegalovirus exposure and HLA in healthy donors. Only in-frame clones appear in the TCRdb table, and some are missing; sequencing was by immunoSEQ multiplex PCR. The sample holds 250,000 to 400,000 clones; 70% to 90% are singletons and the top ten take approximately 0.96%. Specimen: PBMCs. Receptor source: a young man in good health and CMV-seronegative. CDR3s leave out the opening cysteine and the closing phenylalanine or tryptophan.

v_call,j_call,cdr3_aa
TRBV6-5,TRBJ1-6,ASRGGTGRNSPLH
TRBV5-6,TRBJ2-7,ASSPGQGKQY
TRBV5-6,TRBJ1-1,ASSLLLNTEAF
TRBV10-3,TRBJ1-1,AISDRAGGMNTEAF
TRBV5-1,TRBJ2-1,ASSLNGGGDNEQF
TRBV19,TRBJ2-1,ASNSYAGSSYNEQF
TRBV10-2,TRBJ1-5,ASSLGQGNQPQH
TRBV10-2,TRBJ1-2,ASSPTGNNGYT
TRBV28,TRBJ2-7,ASSSRLAGERIYEQY
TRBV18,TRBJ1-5,ASQEDSNQPQH
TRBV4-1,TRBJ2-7,ASSQDLTLEQY
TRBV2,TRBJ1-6,ASRRDRYSPLH
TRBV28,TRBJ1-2,ASRRGTNYGYT
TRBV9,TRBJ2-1,ASSVVGQGGGEQF
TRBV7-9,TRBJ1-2,ASSGRDRAYGYT
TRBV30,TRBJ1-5,AWSVGGQPQH
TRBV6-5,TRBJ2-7,ASSYSRQGGYEQY
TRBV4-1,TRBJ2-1,ASSHHGGSRYNEQF
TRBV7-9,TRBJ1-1,ASSSYQGANTEAF
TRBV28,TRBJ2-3,ASGSLAGTDTQY
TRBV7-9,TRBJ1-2,ASSQKDRHGYT
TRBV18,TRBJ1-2,ASSPDQKYGYT
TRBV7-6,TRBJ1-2,ASSLGPDYYGYT
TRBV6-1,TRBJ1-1,ATRPGDRPYEAF
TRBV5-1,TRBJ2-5,ASYPGTSGRGETQY